The 7 T cell receptor beta chains below all came from one sample that was sequenced in a study of cytomegalovirus exposure and HLA in healthy donors. The study ran its PCR with 60 Vbeta and 13 Jbeta primers. Measured with immunoSEQ multiplex PCR; TCRdb has only the in-frame clones, and not every one. The table has 150,000 to 200,000 clones, 80% to 90% seen once. Source material: PBMCs. The receptors originated from a man aged 18 to 30 in good health and CMV-seropositive.

This rearrangement joins TRBV9 to TRBJ1-1; TRBD1 might be the D (5 bases). The CDR3 runs 14 residues. Germline V gene data show CDR1 as SGDLS and CDR2 as YYNGEE. Deletions cut 3 bases from V and 7 bases from J, with 16 bases between. This CDR3 reads CASSAGTLGSEAFF. In nucleotides, the CDR3 is TGTGCCAGCAGCGCCGGGACTCTAGGGAGTGAAGCTTTCTTT. The whole variable domain, remainder taken from reference TRBV9 and TRBJ1-1, is DSGVTQTPKHLITATGQRVTLRCSPRSGDLSVYWYQQSLDQGLQFLIQYYNGEERAKGNILERFSAQQFPDLHSELNLSSLELGDSALYFCASSAGTLGSEAFFGQGTRLTVV.

The chain carries TRBV19 and TRBJ1-6, with 9 bases lining up with TRBD1. J lost 2 bases, V lost 3 bases, and 11 bases had no gene match. The CDR3 has 19 amino acids. Germline V gene lookup returns CDR1 LNHDA and CDR2 SQIVND (reference sequence). The CDR3 is CASSIRADRGPPYNSPLHF. DNA of the CDR3: TGTGCCAGTAGTATTCGGGCGGACAGGGGTCCCCCCTATAATTCACCCCTCCACTTT.

This rearrangement joins TRBV19 to TRBJ2-1, with 11 bases lining up with TRBD1. The germline V gene encodes CDR1 LNHDA and CDR2 SQIVND (reference sequence). CDR3 length: 16 residues. The junction had 12 bases not matched to a gene; V was cut back by 7 bases and J by 7 bases. CDR3 residues: CASTLRGTGGRNEQFF. The CDR3 DNA sequence: TGTGCCAGTACCCTGAGGGGGACAGGGGGTCGGAATGAGCAGTTCTTC. Complete variable domain (other parts from reference TRBV19 and TRBJ2-1): DGGITQSPKYLFRKEGQNVTLSCEQNLNHDAMYWYRQDPGQGLRLIYYSQIVNDFQKGDIAEGYSVSREKKESFPLTVTSAQKNPTAFYLCASTLRGTGGRNEQFFGPGTRLTVL.

The rearrangement links TRBV2 to TRBJ2-7; 9 bases align to TRBD1. The CDR3 is 21 amino acids. Looked up from germline, CDR1 is SNHLY and CDR2 is FYNNEI. Trimming took 0 bases from V and 7 from J; bases not matched to a gene: 25. The CDR3 sequence is CASSEARDRDEIRLLRREQYF. DNA for the CDR3: TGTGCCAGCAGTGAAGCGAGGGACAGGGACGAAATACGCTTACTACGGAGGGAGCAGTACTTC.

J is TRBJ2-2 and V is TRBV11-3; 11 bases agree with TRBD2. Trimming took 5 bases from V and 5 from J; bases not matched to a gene: 7. CDR3 length: 16 residues. Germline-derived CDR1 and CDR2 are SGHNT and YENEEA. As DNA, the CDR3 is TGTGCCAGCAGCCGCGGACTAGCGGGTAATACCGGGGAGCTGTTTTTT. Encoded protein: CASSRGLAGNTGELFF.

The V and J genes are TRBV9 and TRBJ2-3; 8 positions agree with TRBD1. V trimming: 4 bases; J trimming: 3 bases; junction bases outside the gene matches: 10. The CDR3 sequence is 16 residues long. Germline lookup yields CDR1 SGDLS and CDR2 YYNGEE. The CDR3 protein is CASSSRQGSGTDTQYF. The CDR3, as DNA: TGTGCCAGCAGCTCGAGACAGGGGAGTGGAACAGATACGCAGTATTTT.

The V gene is TRBV4-1, the J gene TRBJ1-6; unclear D gene. This CDR3 region has 17 residues. Germline-derived CDR1 and CDR2 are MGHRA and YSYEKL. Deletions cut 4 bases from V and 9 bases from J, with 22 bases between. The CDR3 nucleotides are TGCGCCAGCAGCCTCCATCTGGAGGGTATAATGGGTTCACCCCTCCACTTT. The encoded protein is CASSLHLEGIMGSPLHF.